One T cell receptor (beta chain) is described in this entry. Its antigen is still unknown. This sample is drawn from a study of OX40 agonist ivuxolimab in advanced cancers. Study in general: Age averaged around 54 years (range roughly 23 to 79), and less than 85% were male. Study findings and constraints: At 0.1 to 3.0 mg/kg, CD4+ and CD8+ blood T cells expanded clonally by week 6.

V shed 6 bases and J 6 bases; nucleotides not matched to a gene: 18. The germline gives CDR1 LNHDA, CDR2 SQIVND (reference sequence). This CDR3 region has 18 residues. Method: immunoSEQ multiplex PCR; TCRdb's copy keeps in-frame clones and lacks some. Among some 87,000 clones listed, 80% to 95% were seen once. The material was CD4+ or CD8+ T cells sorted from blood, obtained in a trial of the OX40 agonist ivuxolimab. The TCR was taken from an adult with an advanced solid tumor such as melanoma, head and neck, liver or kidney cancer. J is TRBJ2-1 and V is TRBV19, with 9 bases fitting TRBD1. The CDR3: CASSLTQSGTGISNEQFF. CDR3 coding DNA: TGTGCCAGTAGCCTTACCCAATCCGGGACAGGGATTTCCAATGAGCAGTTCTTC.